Listed below are T cell receptor beta chains from one sample, sequenced in a study of cytomegalovirus exposure and HLA in healthy donors. Clones were sequenced by immunoSEQ multiplex PCR, and TCRdb holds only the in-frame ones, with some missing. The sample holds roughly 120,000 clones, more than 80% seen once. Material for sequencing was PBMCs. These receptors all come from a middle-aged man in good health and CMV-seronegative. The CDR3 runs from the conserved cysteine through the conserved F or W. Each record gives: CDR3 DNA, CDR3 protein, clone size, D gene, J gene, V gene. A D gene is named only where the DNA matches it firmly. Size values are once, few and many counts, or a class for expanded clones, and some rows have none.

CDR3nt: TGTGCCAGCCAACAGGGGGCTCGAACTGAAGCTTTCTTT
CDR3aa: CASQQGARTEAFF
abundance: NA
d_gene: TRBD1
j_gene: TRBJ1-1
v_gene: TRBV10-3

CDR3nt: TGTGCCAGCAGCTTAGTCTCTAGCGGGACCCCCAATGAGCAGTTCTTC
CDR3aa: CASSLVSSGTPNEQFF
abundance: NA
d_gene: TRBD2
j_gene: TRBJ2-1
v_gene: TRBV7-2

CDR3nt: TGTGCCAGCAGTACAACCGGGACAAGGACTGAAGCTTTCTTT
CDR3aa: CASSTTGTRTEAFF
abundance: NA
d_gene: NA
j_gene: TRBJ1-1
v_gene: TRBV6-6

CDR3nt: TGTGCCAGCAGCCCTACAGGGGGGGATAACTATGGCTACACCTTC
CDR3aa: CASSPTGGDNYGYTF
abundance: NA
d_gene: TRBD1
j_gene: TRBJ1-2
v_gene: TRBV9

CDR3nt: TGCGCCAGCAGCTTGGCTCCTAGCGGGGGGGCGGATACGCAGTATTTT
CDR3aa: CASSLAPSGGADTQYF
abundance: NA
d_gene: TRBD2
j_gene: TRBJ2-3
v_gene: TRBV5-1

CDR3nt: TGTGCCAGTAGTATTGTGTCGGGGGGGCAGGCTTCACCCCTCCACTTT
CDR3aa: CASSIVSGGQASPLHF
abundance: NA
d_gene: NA
j_gene: TRBJ1-6
v_gene: TRBV19

CDR3nt: TGTGCCAGCAGCTTTGGGACTAGCGGAACGAACACCGGGGAGCTGTTTTTT
CDR3aa: CASSFGTSGTNTGELFF
abundance: NA
d_gene: TRBD2
j_gene: TRBJ2-2
v_gene: TRBV7-6

CDR3nt: TGCGCCAGCAGCTATGGGACAGGGGGGACGGTGGAGCTGTTTTTT
CDR3aa: CASSYGTGGTVELFF
abundance: NA
d_gene: TRBD1
j_gene: TRBJ2-2
v_gene: TRBV4-3

CDR3nt: TGTGCCAGCACCTCTGGGACAGGGGCCCCTCGAGCTTTCTTT
CDR3aa: CASTSGTGAPRAFF
abundance: NA
d_gene: TRBD1
j_gene: TRBJ1-1
v_gene: TRBV6-6

CDR3nt: TGTGCCAGCAGGCCAACTCTCTCTGGAAACACCATATATTTT
CDR3aa: CASRPTLSGNTIYF
abundance: NA
d_gene: NA
j_gene: TRBJ1-3
v_gene: TRBV4-2

CDR3nt: TGCGCCAGCAGCTTGGACCAATCCGGAGGATACAATGAGCAGTTCTTC
CDR3aa: CASSLDQSGGYNEQFF
abundance: NA
d_gene: NA
j_gene: TRBJ2-1
v_gene: TRBV5-1

CDR3nt: TGTGCCAGCAGTGACTTAGCTTGGACAGAGGAAAAACTGTTTTTT
CDR3aa: CASSDLAWTEEKLFF
abundance: NA
d_gene: NA
j_gene: TRBJ1-4
v_gene: TRBV6-6

CDR3nt: TGTGCCAGCAGCGTAGGAGGCAGGGCCAACTCTGGGGCCAACGTCCTGACTTTC
CDR3aa: CASSVGGRANSGANVLTF
abundance: NA
d_gene: NA
j_gene: TRBJ2-6
v_gene: TRBV9

CDR3nt: TGTGCCAGCAGTTCGGGACAGGGCCTCTACACAGATACGCAGTATTTT
CDR3aa: CASSSGQGLYTDTQYF
abundance: NA
d_gene: TRBD1
j_gene: TRBJ2-3
v_gene: TRBV27

CDR3nt: TGTGCCAGCTCGAATCAGGGAAACACTGAAGCTTTCTTT
CDR3aa: CASSNQGNTEAFF
abundance: few
d_gene: NA
j_gene: TRBJ1-1
v_gene: TRBV2

CDR3nt: TGTGCCAGCAGTGGACAGGGGGATTCACCCCTCCACTTT
CDR3aa: CASSGQGDSPLHF
abundance: few
d_gene: TRBD1
j_gene: TRBJ1-6
v_gene: TRBV7-6

CDR3nt: TGCGCCAGCAGCTTTGACAGGGCTGGAAACACCATATATTTT
CDR3aa: CASSFDRAGNTIYF
abundance: NA
d_gene: TRBD1
j_gene: TRBJ1-3
v_gene: TRBV5-1

CDR3nt: TGTGCCAGCAGTTACACTGGCGGGGGGAGAGAGACCCAGTACTTC
CDR3aa: CASSYTGGGRETQYF
abundance: few
d_gene: TRBD2
j_gene: TRBJ2-5
v_gene: TRBV6-5

CDR3nt: TGTGCCAGCAGTCCAACCGGGACAGGGGCTTTCTTT
CDR3aa: CASSPTGTGAFF
abundance: NA
d_gene: TRBD1
j_gene: TRBJ1-1
v_gene: TRBV27

CDR3nt: TGTGCCAGCAGTAACGAGGGGACAGGGGGCTCTAACTATGGCTACACCTTC
CDR3aa: CASSNEGTGGSNYGYTF
abundance: NA
d_gene: TRBD1
j_gene: TRBJ1-2
v_gene: TRBV27

CDR3nt: TGTGCCTGGGAGGGTCAAGGGAGAGGCAATCAGCCCCAGCATTTT
CDR3aa: CAWEGQGRGNQPQHF
abundance: few
d_gene: NA
j_gene: TRBJ1-5
v_gene: TRBV30

CDR3nt: TGTGCCAGCAGCTTGATCCGGGTCAATTCACCCCTCCACTTT
CDR3aa: CASSLIRVNSPLHF
abundance: NA
d_gene: NA
j_gene: TRBJ1-6
v_gene: TRBV5-6

CDR3nt: TGCGCCAGCAGCTTGTACCTCGACAGTCACAGTACCTACGAGCAGTACTTC
CDR3aa: CASSLYLDSHSTYEQYF
abundance: NA
d_gene: NA
j_gene: TRBJ2-7
v_gene: TRBV5-1

CDR3nt: TGTGCCAGCAGTTCAAGGAGTGGATTAATGAACACTGAAGCTTTCTTT
CDR3aa: CASSSRSGLMNTEAFF
abundance: NA
d_gene: NA
j_gene: TRBJ1-1
v_gene: TRBV27

CDR3nt: TGTGCCAGTACTGAGTCGGGGGGATCCAATGAGCAGTTCTTC
CDR3aa: CASTESGGSNEQFF
abundance: once
d_gene: TRBD2
j_gene: TRBJ2-1
v_gene: TRBV19

CDR3nt: TGTGCCAGCAGGCGACAGTCTGACTACGAGCAGTACTTC
CDR3aa: CASRRQSDYEQYF
abundance: NA
d_gene: NA
j_gene: TRBJ2-7
v_gene: TRBV6-5

CDR3nt: TGTGCCAGCAGTAACTCACGAGCGGTTAGCACAGATACGCAGTATTTT
CDR3aa: CASSNSRAVSTDTQYF
abundance: NA
d_gene: NA
j_gene: TRBJ2-3
v_gene: TRBV27

CDR3nt: TGTGCCAGCAGCTTAGGTTCCGCCCTAAGAGACACCATATATTTT
CDR3aa: CASSLGSALRDTIYF
abundance: NA
d_gene: NA
j_gene: TRBJ1-3
v_gene: TRBV7-9

CDR3nt: TGTGCCAGCAGCCGCCCGTCAGGGGGTCAGAACTATGGCTACACCTTC
CDR3aa: CASSRPSGGQNYGYTF
abundance: NA
d_gene: TRBD1
j_gene: TRBJ1-2
v_gene: TRBV11-2

CDR3nt: TGTGCCAGCACCAAGGGCTGGGAGGACACTGAAGCTTTCTTT
CDR3aa: CASTKGWEDTEAFF
abundance: NA
d_gene: NA
j_gene: TRBJ1-1
v_gene: TRBV2

CDR3nt: TGTGCCAGCAGTCCTAGGGGTATGATGTCCTACGAGCAGTACTTC
CDR3aa: CASSPRGMMSYEQYF
abundance: NA
d_gene: NA
j_gene: TRBJ2-7
v_gene: TRBV28

CDR3nt: TGTGCCAGCAGCAACTCCGCCGCGGCTACCTACGAGCAGTACTTC
CDR3aa: CASSNSAAATYEQYF
abundance: NA
d_gene: NA
j_gene: TRBJ2-7
v_gene: TRBV21-1

CDR3nt: TGTGCCAGCATCTCCAGGGGGCAGGGCACAGATACGCAGTATTTT
CDR3aa: CASISRGQGTDTQYF
abundance: NA
d_gene: TRBD1
j_gene: TRBJ2-3
v_gene: TRBV2

CDR3nt: TGTGCCAGCAGGAAACAGGGGCGCACAGATACGCAGTATTTT
CDR3aa: CASRKQGRTDTQYF
abundance: few
d_gene: TRBD1
j_gene: TRBJ2-3
v_gene: TRBV2

CDR3nt: TGCGCCAGCAGTGAGTCGACGGGGGCGAACACCGGGGAGCTGTTTTTT
CDR3aa: CASSESTGANTGELFF
abundance: NA
d_gene: NA
j_gene: TRBJ2-2
v_gene: TRBV10-1

CDR3nt: TGTGCCAGCAGCTTTAGGGAGCTCGAGCAGTACTTC
CDR3aa: CASSFRELEQYF
abundance: NA
d_gene: NA
j_gene: TRBJ2-7
v_gene: TRBV7-9

CDR3nt: TGCAGCGTTGATCAGGGCTCCTACGAGCAGTACTTC
CDR3aa: CSVDQGSYEQYF
abundance: few
d_gene: NA
j_gene: TRBJ2-7
v_gene: TRBV29-1

CDR3nt: TGTGCCAGCAGCGGGGGACCAAGACAGGGAGGAGGGGAGCTGTTTTTT
CDR3aa: CASSGGPRQGGGELFF
abundance: few
d_gene: NA
j_gene: TRBJ2-2
v_gene: TRBV9

CDR3nt: TGTGCCAGCAGCGTCCGGGATCGAAAAGAGACCCAGTACTTC
CDR3aa: CASSVRDRKETQYF
abundance: NA
d_gene: NA
j_gene: TRBJ2-5
v_gene: TRBV9

CDR3nt: TGTGCCAGCTCACTAAGGGGGCAGGGTGATCAGCCCCAGCATTTT
CDR3aa: CASSLRGQGDQPQHF
abundance: NA
d_gene: TRBD1
j_gene: TRBJ1-5
v_gene: TRBV18

CDR3nt: TGCGCCAGCAGCTTGGCCGGCGGTACAGATACGCAGTATTTT
CDR3aa: CASSLAGGTDTQYF
abundance: NA
d_gene: NA
j_gene: TRBJ2-3
v_gene: TRBV5-1

CDR3nt: TGTGCCAGCAGCTTAGACGGCGGGCCCTTTTACGAGCAGTACTTC
CDR3aa: CASSLDGGPFYEQYF
abundance: NA
d_gene: NA
j_gene: TRBJ2-7
v_gene: TRBV11-2

CDR3nt: TGTGCCAGCAGCTCACATAGCAATCAGCCCCAGCATTTT
CDR3aa: CASSSHSNQPQHF
abundance: NA
d_gene: NA
j_gene: TRBJ1-5
v_gene: TRBV7-8

CDR3nt: TGTGCCTGGAGTTTTGGGGCTATCGTCCTCGTATCAGATACGCAGTATTTT
CDR3aa: CAWSFGAIVLVSDTQYF
abundance: once
d_gene: NA
j_gene: TRBJ2-3
v_gene: TRBV30

CDR3nt: TGTGCCAGCAGTTTAAACAACAACAGGTTCGAGCAGTACTTC
CDR3aa: CASSLNNNRFEQYF
abundance: NA
d_gene: NA
j_gene: TRBJ2-7
v_gene: TRBV28

CDR3nt: TGCGCCAGCAGACAGGATGGGACAGGGAATTCACCCCTCCACTTT
CDR3aa: CASRQDGTGNSPLHF
abundance: once
d_gene: TRBD1
j_gene: TRBJ1-6
v_gene: TRBV5-1

CDR3nt: TGTGCCTGGAGTTCGGGGGGGTGGAATGAAGCTTTCTTT
CDR3aa: CAWSSGGWNEAFF
abundance: NA
d_gene: NA
j_gene: TRBJ1-1
v_gene: TRBV30

CDR3nt: TGTGCCATCAGTGATAATGAGGGGGTCACTGAAGCTTTCTTT
CDR3aa: CAISDNEGVTEAFF
abundance: NA
d_gene: NA
j_gene: TRBJ1-1
v_gene: TRBV10-3

CDR3nt: TGCGCCAGCAGCTTGGCCTCCACAGGGGCCAATTCACCCCTCCACTTT
CDR3aa: CASSLASTGANSPLHF
abundance: NA
d_gene: TRBD1
j_gene: TRBJ1-6
v_gene: TRBV5-1

CDR3nt: TGTGCCAGCAGCCCCCCGGCTAAGCGCGAGCAGTACTTC
CDR3aa: CASSPPAKREQYF
abundance: few
d_gene: NA
j_gene: TRBJ2-7
v_gene: TRBV7-9

CDR3nt: TGCGCCAGCAGTCCGACTATATTGGGGGCGCGGGACGAGCAGTACTTC
CDR3aa: CASSPTILGARDEQYF
abundance: NA
d_gene: NA
j_gene: TRBJ2-7
v_gene: TRBV23-1

CDR3nt: TGTGCCAGCAGCTTAAGGGGGGGGAGCGGGAGGAGTGGAGATGAGCAGTTCTTC
CDR3aa: CASSLRGGSGRSGDEQFF
abundance: NA
d_gene: TRBD2
j_gene: TRBJ2-1
v_gene: TRBV11-2

CDR3nt: TGCAGCGTTTTGACCGGGACAGGGCCCCGTGGGTATGGCTACACCTTC
CDR3aa: CSVLTGTGPRGYGYTF
abundance: NA
d_gene: TRBD1
j_gene: TRBJ1-2
v_gene: TRBV29-1

CDR3nt: TGCGCCAGCAGCCAAGTCTTGAAGCTCAAAGGGGTAGTTGGAAACACCATATATTTT
CDR3aa: CASSQVLKLKGVVGNTIYF
abundance: NA
d_gene: NA
j_gene: TRBJ1-3
v_gene: TRBV4-3

CDR3nt: TGTGCCAGCAGTCCCCTTGGTGAGGGAACGTATGAGCAGTTCTTC
CDR3aa: CASSPLGEGTYEQFF
abundance: NA
d_gene: NA
j_gene: TRBJ2-1
v_gene: TRBV27

CDR3nt: TGCAGTGCTAGACCCCAGGATGAGCAGTTCTTC
CDR3aa: CSARPQDEQFF
abundance: NA
d_gene: NA
j_gene: TRBJ2-1
v_gene: TRBV20-1

CDR3nt: TGTGCCAGCAGTTTCACGGTTTCTCGGGGATCCTACGAGCAGTACTTC
CDR3aa: CASSFTVSRGSYEQYF
abundance: NA
d_gene: NA
j_gene: TRBJ2-7
v_gene: TRBV27

CDR3nt: TGTGCCAGCAGTGGACAGGGTTTGAGTGGAGAGACCCAGTACTTC
CDR3aa: CASSGQGLSGETQYF
abundance: NA
d_gene: TRBD1
j_gene: TRBJ2-5
v_gene: TRBV2

CDR3nt: TGCGCCAGCAGCTCTGGACAGGTATCCGGCGAGCAGTTCTTC
CDR3aa: CASSSGQVSGEQFF
abundance: NA
d_gene: TRBD1
j_gene: TRBJ2-1
v_gene: TRBV5-1

CDR3nt: TGTGCCAGCAGTTACGCAACTAGCGCCAACACCGGGGAGCTGTTTTTT
CDR3aa: CASSYATSANTGELFF
abundance: few
d_gene: TRBD2
j_gene: TRBJ2-2
v_gene: TRBV6-5